This T cell receptor (beta chain) stems from a study of T cells in Graves' hyperthyroidism and ophthalmopathy. Regarding the study as a whole: The model's output predicted ophthalmopathy at a median of about 6.5 months prior to onset.

RNA transcripts yielded amplified TCR beta CDR3 regions. RT-PCR in the first round (using the HTBI primer set) targeted the TCR CDR3. Using its own MiXCR run on the multiplex PCR reads, TCRdb lists one record per CDR3 protein. The table records 250,000 to 300,000 distinct CDR3 sequences, around a fifth of them present only once. This clonotype was seen ten or more times. Its antigen remains unidentified. The diagnoses drew upon clinical symptoms, serum thyroxine and TRAb, thyroid ultrasound and orbital computed tomography. CDR1 and CDR2 from the germline V gene are LGHDT and YNNKEL (reference sequence). Trimming took 0 bases from V and 2 from J, leaving 10 bases between them. CDR3 length equals 15 residues.

Source material: blood. This chain links TRBV3-1 with TRBJ1-2; D perhaps matches TRBD1 (5 bases). The TCR originated in a man in his fifties or sixties with Graves' ophthalmopathy. The CDR3 is CASSQDEGANYGYTF. CDR3 nucleotides: TGTGCCAGCAGCCAAGATGAAGGGGCAAACTATGGCTACACCTTC.